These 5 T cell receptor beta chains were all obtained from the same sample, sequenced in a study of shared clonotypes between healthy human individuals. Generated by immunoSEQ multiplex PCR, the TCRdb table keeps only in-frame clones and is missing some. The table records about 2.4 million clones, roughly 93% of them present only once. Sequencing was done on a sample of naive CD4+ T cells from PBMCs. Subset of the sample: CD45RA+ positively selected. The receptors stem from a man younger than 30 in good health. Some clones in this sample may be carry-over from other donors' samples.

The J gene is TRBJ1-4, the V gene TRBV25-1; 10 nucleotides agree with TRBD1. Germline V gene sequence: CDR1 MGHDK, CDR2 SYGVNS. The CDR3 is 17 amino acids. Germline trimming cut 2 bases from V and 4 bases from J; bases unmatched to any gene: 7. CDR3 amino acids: CASSERKGQGINEKLFF. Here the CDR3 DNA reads TGTGCCAGCAGTGAAAGAAAGGGACAGGGGATTAATGAAAAACTGTTTTTT. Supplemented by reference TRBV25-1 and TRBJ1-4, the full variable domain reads EADIYQTPRYLVIGTGKKITLECSQTMGHDKMYWYQQDPGMELHLIHYSYGVNSTEKGDLSSESTVSRIRTEHFPLTLESARPSHTSQYLCASSERKGQGINEKLFFGSGTQLSVL.

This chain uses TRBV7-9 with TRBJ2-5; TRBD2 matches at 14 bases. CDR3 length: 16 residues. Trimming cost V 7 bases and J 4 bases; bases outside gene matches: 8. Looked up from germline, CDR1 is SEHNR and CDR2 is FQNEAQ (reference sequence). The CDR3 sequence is CASTPGTSGSVETQYF. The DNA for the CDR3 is TGTGCCAGCACGCCGGGGACTAGCGGGAGTGTAGAGACCCAGTACTTC. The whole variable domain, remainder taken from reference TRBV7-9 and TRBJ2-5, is DTGVSQNPRHKITKRGQNVTFRCDPISEHNRLYWYRQTLGQGPEFLTYFQNEAQLEKSRLLSDRFSAERPKGSFSTLEIQRTEQGDSAMYLCASTPGTSGSVETQYFGPGTRLLVL.

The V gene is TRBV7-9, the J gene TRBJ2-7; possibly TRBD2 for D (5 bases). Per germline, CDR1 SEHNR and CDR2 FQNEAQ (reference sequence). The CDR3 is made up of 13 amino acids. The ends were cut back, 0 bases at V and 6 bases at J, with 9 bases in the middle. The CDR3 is CASSLAGESEQYF. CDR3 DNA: TGTGCCAGCAGCTTAGCGGGAGAATCCGAGCAGTACTTC.

The CDR3 sequence is CASSHTNTGELFF. For the CDR3, the DNA is TGTGCCAGCAGCCACACTAACACCGGGGAGCTGTTTTTT. The chain is built from TRBV11-2 and TRBJ2-2; D gene uncertain. The ends were cut back, 5 bases at V and 2 bases at J, with 6 bases in the middle. The CDR3 runs 13 residues. The V gene's germline CDR1 is SGHAT and CDR2 FQNNGV.

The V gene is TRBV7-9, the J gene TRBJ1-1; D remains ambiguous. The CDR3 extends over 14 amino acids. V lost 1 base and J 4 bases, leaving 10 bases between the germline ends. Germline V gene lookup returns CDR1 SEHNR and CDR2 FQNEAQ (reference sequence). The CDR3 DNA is TGTGCCAGCAGCTTAGTAGCGTGGACCACTGAAGCTTTCTTT. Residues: CASSLVAWTTEAFF.